These 12 T cell receptor beta chains were sequenced from one sample in a study of vaccination and CD4 T cells after COVID-19. These receptors have no known antigen. The treatment: roughly 10-day PBMC culture with coronavirus spike peptide pools or control peptides (ViraFEST assay). The Oncomine TCR Beta short-read assay sequenced DNA from cultured CD4+ T cells. TCRdb called the PCR reads again in MiXCR, with one record for every CDR3 protein. The sample comprises about 25,000 distinct CDR3 sequences, over 55% of which are singletons, and 15% to 20% rests with the top ten. The material was CD4+ T cells from blood, cultured in vitro, obtained after SARS-CoV-2 vaccination. These receptor sequences come from a human donor who received a COVID-19 vaccine.

CDR3 region: CASSPTRGNTIYF. The CDR3 coding sequence is TGTGCCAGCAGCCCGACCCGGGGAAACACCATATATTTT. V is TRBV7-9 and J is TRBJ1-3; no clear D. This CDR3 spans 13 amino acids. The germline V gene encodes CDR1 SEHNR and CDR2 FQNEAQ (reference sequence). V was pared by 5 bases and J by 4 bases, with 9 bases between.

This chain joins TRBV12-3 or TRBV12-4 and TRBJ1-5; D might be TRBD1 (6 bases). The CDR3 is 17 amino acids. V shed 6 bases and J shed 8 bases, with 26 bases lying between them. The CDR3 nucleotides read TGTGCCAGCAGCTTCGAGGGAGGCGGGGGGCGGGTGAAGCCCCAGCATTTT. Protein product: CASSFEGGGGRVKPQHF.

Notes on this clonotype: Mismatch with germline at one junction end may stem from a read error. V is TRBV20-1 and J is TRBJ1-1; possible D gene TRBD1, 6 bases. This CDR3 is built from 11 residues. Germline CDR1 DFQATT, CDR2 SNEGSKA (reference sequence). CDR3 in DNA: TGCGGTGCTAGATCTATCAGGGGAGCTTTCTTT. It translates to CGARSIRGAFF.

This chain joins TRBV27 and TRBJ1-6; 8 positions match TRBD1. Germline V gene lookup returns CDR1 MNHEY and CDR2 SMNVEV (reference sequence). Trimming cost V 7 bases and J 4 bases; bases outside gene matches: 9. The CDR3 has 16 amino acids. The CDR3: CASTPGQGTYNSPLHF. DNA for the CDR3: TGTGCCAGCACCCCAGGACAGGGAACATATAATTCACCCCTCCACTTT.

The genes are TRBV5-1 and TRBJ1-1; possibly TRBD1 for D (6 bases). The CDR3 extends over 15 amino acids. V lost 4 bases and J 4 bases, leaving 17 bases between the germline ends. CDR1 and CDR2 (germline): SGHRS, YFSETQ. The CDR3 sequence is CASSIRGGGTTEAFF. The CDR3 nucleotides read TGCGCCAGCAGCATCCGGGGAGGGGGGACCACTGAAGCTTTCTTT.

A few counts support this clonotype. This rearrangement joins TRBV15 to TRBJ1-1, with 8 bases aligning to TRBD1. This CDR3 comprises 17 residues. The ends lost 0 bases at V and 5 bases at J; junction bases unmatched: 11. Germline CDR1 and CDR2: LNHNV and YYDKDF (reference sequence). The CDR3 region is CATSREGRTGILTEAFF. CDR3 DNA sequence: TGTGCCACCAGCAGAGAAGGAAGGACAGGGATCTTGACTGAAGCTTTCTTT.

The chain couples TRBV7-9 to TRBJ2-3; D not resolved. V shed 6 bases and J shed 5 bases, with 6 bases lying between them. The CDR3 has 11 residues. The V gene's germline CDR1 is SEHNR and CDR2 FQNEAQ (reference sequence). DNA of the CDR3: TGTGCCAGCAGAGCAGTAGATACGCAGTATTTT. It encodes CASRAVDTQYF.

The CDR3 DNA reads as TGTGCCAGCAGCTTAGACTCTAGCGGGGACGGCACAGATACGCAGTATTTT. Its protein is CASSLDSSGDGTDTQYF. The chain employs TRBV11-3 and TRBJ2-3; 9 nucleotides align to TRBD2. CDR1 is SGHNT, CDR2 YENEEA, per germline. J lost 1 base, V lost 0 bases, and 5 bases had no gene match. The CDR3 is made up of 17 amino acids.

V gene TRBV20-1 combines with J gene TRBJ1-1; unclear D gene. Per the germline V gene, CDR1 is DFQATT and CDR2 is SNEGSKA (reference sequence). V gave up 6 bases and J gave up 4 bases, with 9 bases separating them. The CDR3 runs to 11 residues. CDR3 sequence (DNA): TGCAGTGCCCCCGGTGGCACTGAAGCTTTCTTT. Translated: CSAPGGTEAFF.

V usage is TRBV6-5 and J usage is TRBJ1-5, with 7 bases aligning to TRBD1. Germline values: CDR1 MNHEY, CDR2 SVGAGI. V shed 2 bases, J shed 5 bases, and the junction held 6 bases outside the gene matches. The CDR3 has 15 residues. CDR3 in DNA: TGTGCCAGCAGTTACCGACGGGACAGAGATCAGCCCCAGCATTTT. Its protein is CASSYRRDRDQPQHF.

This clonotype is classed as medium-sized. This CDR3 is CSAEDMTSYNEQFF. The CDR3 DNA sequence: TGCAGTGCTGAGGACATGACCTCCTACAATGAGCAGTTCTTC. The chain joins TRBV20-1 to TRBJ2-1, with a possible D match to TRBD1 (5 bases). V was shortened by 5 bases and J by 0 bases, with 11 bases between the two germline ends. CDR1 DFQATT and CDR2 SNEGSKA come from the germline V gene (reference sequence). The CDR3 covers 14 residues.

This clonotype was detected only a few times. The chain links TRBV20-1 to TRBJ2-3, with TRBD2 matching 12 bases. J lost 1 base, V lost 6 bases, and 17 bases had no gene match. Germline V lookup: CDR1 DFQATT, CDR2 SNEGSKA (reference sequence). CDR3 length: 19 amino acids. The CDR3 DNA reads as TGCAGTGCCCTCCAATCTAGCGGGGGGGGATTCCGGGGCACAGATACGCAGTATTTT. This translates into CSALQSSGGGFRGTDTQYF.